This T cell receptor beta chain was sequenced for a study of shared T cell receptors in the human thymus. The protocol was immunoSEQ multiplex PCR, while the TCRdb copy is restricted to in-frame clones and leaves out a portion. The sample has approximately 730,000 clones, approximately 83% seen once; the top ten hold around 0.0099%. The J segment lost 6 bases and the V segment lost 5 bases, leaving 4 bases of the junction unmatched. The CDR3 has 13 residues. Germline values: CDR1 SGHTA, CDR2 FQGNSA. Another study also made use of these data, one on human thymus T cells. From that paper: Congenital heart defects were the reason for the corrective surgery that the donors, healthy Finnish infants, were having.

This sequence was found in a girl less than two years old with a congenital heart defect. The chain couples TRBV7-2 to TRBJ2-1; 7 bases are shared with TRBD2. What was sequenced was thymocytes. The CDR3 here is CASSSGTLNEQFF. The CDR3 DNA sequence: TGTGCCAGCAGCAGCGGGACTCTCAATGAGCAGTTCTTC. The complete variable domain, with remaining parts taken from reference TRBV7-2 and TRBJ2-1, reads GAGVSQSPSNKVTEKGKDVELRCDPISGHTALYWYRQSLGQGLEFLIYFQGNSAPDKSGLPSDRFSAERTGGSVSTLTIQRTQQEDSAVYLCASSSGTLNEQFFGPGTRLTVL.